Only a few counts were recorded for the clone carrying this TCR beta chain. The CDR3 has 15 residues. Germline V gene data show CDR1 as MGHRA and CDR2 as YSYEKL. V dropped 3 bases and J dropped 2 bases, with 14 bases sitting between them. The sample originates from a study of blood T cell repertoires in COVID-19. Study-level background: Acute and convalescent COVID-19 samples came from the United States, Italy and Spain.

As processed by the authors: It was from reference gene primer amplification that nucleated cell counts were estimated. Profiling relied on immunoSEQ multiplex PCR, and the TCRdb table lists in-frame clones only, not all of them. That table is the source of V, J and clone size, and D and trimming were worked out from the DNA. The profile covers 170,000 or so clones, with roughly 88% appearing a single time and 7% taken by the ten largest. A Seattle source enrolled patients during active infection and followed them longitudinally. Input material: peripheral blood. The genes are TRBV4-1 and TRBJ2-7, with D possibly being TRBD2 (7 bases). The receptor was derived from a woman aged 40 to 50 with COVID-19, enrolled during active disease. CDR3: CASSQRGGGTYEQYF. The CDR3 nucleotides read TGCGCCAGCAGCCAGAGGGGAGGGGGGACCTACGAGCAGTACTTC.